Listed below are T cell receptor beta chains from one sample, sequenced in a study of neurological immune-mediated disorders. TCRdb itself ran the 5' RACE reads through MiXCR, one entry per CDR3 protein. The sample lists 70,000 to 75,000 distinct CDR3 sequences, around 13% occurring once. Input material: PBMCs. The receptor set was obtained from a female donor with HTLV-1-associated myelopathy (HAM/TSP). CDR3s include the opening cysteine and the closing phenylalanine or tryptophan. The D gene is left open where the match is weak. Size is omitted from some rows. Given values are once, few, many or a class for expanded clones.

>few|.|TRBV5-1|TRBJ2-1
TGCGCCAGCAGCCCCTTACAGAACAATGAGCAGTTCTTC
CASSPLQNNEQFF
>many|.|TRBV9|TRBJ2-5
TGTGCCAGCAGCGTGGGTTGGGGGGAAGAGACCCAGTACTTC
CASSVGWGEETQYF
>many|.|TRBV5-1|TRBJ2-3
TGCGCCAGCAGCTCGGGGTTCCTTGGAGCGAGCACAGATACGCAGTATTTT
CASSSGFLGASTDTQYF
>many|.|TRBV5-5|TRBJ2-3
TGTGCCAGCAGCGATGCTACAGATACGCAGTATTTT
CASSDATDTQYF
>.|TRBD1|TRBV7-2|TRBJ2-1
TGTGCCAGCAGACGAGGAGGGACAGGGGAAACTGAGCAGTTCTTC
CASRRGGTGETEQFF
>many|.|TRBV12-3/TRBV12-4|TRBJ2-7
TGTGCCAGCGGCAAGGGGGTGGGCGAGCAGTACTTC
CASGKGVGEQYF
>many|.|TRBV4-1|TRBJ1-5
TGCGCCAGCAGCCAGGGGACGGGAAGTGAGCCCCAGCATTTT
CASSQGTGSEPQHF
>few|TRBD2|TRBV12-3/TRBV12-4|TRBJ2-1
TGTGCCAGCAGCCTCAATAGCGGGGGGGCCCAGGATGAGCAGTTCTTC
CASSLNSGGAQDEQFF
>many|.|TRBV20-1|TRBJ2-7
TGCAGTGCTAGAGATATGAAAGGGGCCTTAAAGCAGTACTTC
CSARDMKGALKQYF
>many|.|TRBV6-5|TRBJ2-6
TGTGCCAGCAGCAAACGTACTGGGGCCAACGTCCTGACTTTC
CASSKRTGANVLTF